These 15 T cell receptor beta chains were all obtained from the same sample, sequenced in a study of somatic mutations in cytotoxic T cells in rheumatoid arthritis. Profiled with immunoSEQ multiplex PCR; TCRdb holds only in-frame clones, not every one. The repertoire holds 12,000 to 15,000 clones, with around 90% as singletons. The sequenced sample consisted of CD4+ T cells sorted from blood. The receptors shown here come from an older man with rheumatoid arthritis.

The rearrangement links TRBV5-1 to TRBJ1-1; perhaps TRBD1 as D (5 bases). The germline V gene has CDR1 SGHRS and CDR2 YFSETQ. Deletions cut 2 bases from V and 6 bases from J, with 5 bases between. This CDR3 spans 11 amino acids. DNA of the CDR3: TGCGCCAGCAGCTTAGGGGCTGAAGCTTTCTTT. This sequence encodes CASSLGAEAFF.

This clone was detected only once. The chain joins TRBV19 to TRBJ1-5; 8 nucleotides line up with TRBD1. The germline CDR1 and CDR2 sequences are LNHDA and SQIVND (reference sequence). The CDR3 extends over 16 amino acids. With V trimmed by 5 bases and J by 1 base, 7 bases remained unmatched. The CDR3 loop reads CASSPRGTGSNQPQHF. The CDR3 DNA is TGTGCCAGTAGTCCGAGGGGGACAGGAAGCAATCAGCCCCAGCATTTT.

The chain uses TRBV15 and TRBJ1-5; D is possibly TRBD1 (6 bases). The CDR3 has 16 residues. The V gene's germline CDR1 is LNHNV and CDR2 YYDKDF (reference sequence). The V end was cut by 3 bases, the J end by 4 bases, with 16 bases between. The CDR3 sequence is CATSSGGRGRNQPQHF. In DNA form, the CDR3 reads TGTGCCACCAGCAGTGGGGGGCGGGGGCGAAATCAGCCCCAGCATTTT. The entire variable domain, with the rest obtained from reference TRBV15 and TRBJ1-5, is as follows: DAMVIQNPRYQVTQFGKPVTLSCSQTLNHNVMYWYQQKSSQAPKLLFHYYDKDFNNEADTPDNFQSRRPNTSFCFLDIRSPGLGDTAMYLCATSSGGRGRNQPQHFGDGTRLSIL.

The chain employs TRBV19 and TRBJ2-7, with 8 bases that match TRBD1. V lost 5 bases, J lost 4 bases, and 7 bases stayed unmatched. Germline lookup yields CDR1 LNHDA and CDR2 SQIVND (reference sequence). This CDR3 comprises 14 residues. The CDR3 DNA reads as TGTGCCAGTAGTGACAGGGGTGGTTTTTACGAGCAGTACTTC. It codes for CASSDRGGFYEQYF.

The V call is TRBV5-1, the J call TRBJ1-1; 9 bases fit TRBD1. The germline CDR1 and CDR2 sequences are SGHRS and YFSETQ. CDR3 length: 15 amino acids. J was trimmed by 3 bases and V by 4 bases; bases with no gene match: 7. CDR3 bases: TGCGCCAGCAGCATACAGGGGGCAGGCGACACTGAAGCTTTCTTT. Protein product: CASSIQGAGDTEAFF.

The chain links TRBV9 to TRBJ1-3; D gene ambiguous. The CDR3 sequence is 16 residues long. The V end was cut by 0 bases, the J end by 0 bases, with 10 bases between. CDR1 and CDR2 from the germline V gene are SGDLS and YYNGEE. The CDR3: CASSVGQAFSGNTIYF. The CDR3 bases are TGTGCCAGCAGCGTAGGGCAGGCGTTCTCTGGAAACACCATATATTTT.

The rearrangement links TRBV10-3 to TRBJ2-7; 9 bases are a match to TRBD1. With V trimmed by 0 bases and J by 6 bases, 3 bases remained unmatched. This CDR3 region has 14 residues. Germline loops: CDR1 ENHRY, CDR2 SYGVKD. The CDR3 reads CAISESRDRAEQYF. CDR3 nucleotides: TGTGCCATCAGTGAGTCTAGGGACAGGGCCGAGCAGTACTTC.

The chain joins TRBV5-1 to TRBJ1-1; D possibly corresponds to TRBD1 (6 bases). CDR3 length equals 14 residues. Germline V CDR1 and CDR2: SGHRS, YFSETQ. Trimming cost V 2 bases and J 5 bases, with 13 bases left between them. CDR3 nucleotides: TGCGCCAGCAGCTTTGAACAGGGTGGTACTGAAGCTTTCTTT. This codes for CASSFEQGGTEAFF.

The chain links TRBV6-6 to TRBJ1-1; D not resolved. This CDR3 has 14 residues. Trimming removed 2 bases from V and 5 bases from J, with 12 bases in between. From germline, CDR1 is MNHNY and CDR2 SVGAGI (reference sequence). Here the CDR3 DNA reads TGTGCCAGCAGTTACGAGGAGCTTTGGACTGAAGCTTTCTTT. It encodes CASSYEELWTEAFF.

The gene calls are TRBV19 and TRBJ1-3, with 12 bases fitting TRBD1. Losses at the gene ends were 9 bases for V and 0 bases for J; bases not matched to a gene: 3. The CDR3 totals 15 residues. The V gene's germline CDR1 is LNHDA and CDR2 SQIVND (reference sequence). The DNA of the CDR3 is TGTGCCAGCCGGGACAGGGGGCACTCTGGAAACACCATATATTTT. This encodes CASRDRGHSGNTIYF. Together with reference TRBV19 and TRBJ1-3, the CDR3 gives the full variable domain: DGGITQSPKYLFRKEGQNVTLSCEQNLNHDAMYWYRQDPGQGLRLIYYSQIVNDFQKGDIAEGYSVSREKKESFPLTVTSAQKNPTAFYLCASRDRGHSGNTIYFGEGSWLTVV.

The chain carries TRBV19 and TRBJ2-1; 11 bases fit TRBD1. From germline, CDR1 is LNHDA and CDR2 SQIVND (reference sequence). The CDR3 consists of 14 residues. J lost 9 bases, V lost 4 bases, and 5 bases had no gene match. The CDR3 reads CASSRLDRGLEQFF. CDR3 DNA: TGTGCCAGTAGTAGGCTGGACAGGGGGCTTGAGCAGTTCTTC.

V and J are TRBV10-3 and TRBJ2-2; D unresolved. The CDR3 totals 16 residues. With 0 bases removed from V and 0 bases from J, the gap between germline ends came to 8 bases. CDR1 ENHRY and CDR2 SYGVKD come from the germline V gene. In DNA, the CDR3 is TGTGCCATCAGTGAGTCGTACAGAGCGAACACCGGGGAGCTGTTTTTT. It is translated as CAISESYRANTGELFF.

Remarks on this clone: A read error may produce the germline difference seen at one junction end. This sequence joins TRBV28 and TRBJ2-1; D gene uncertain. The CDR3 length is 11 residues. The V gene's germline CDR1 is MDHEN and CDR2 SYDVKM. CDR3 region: CASSSRAAWLF. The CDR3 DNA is TGTGCCAGCAGTTCCCGCGCGGCATGGCTCTTC.

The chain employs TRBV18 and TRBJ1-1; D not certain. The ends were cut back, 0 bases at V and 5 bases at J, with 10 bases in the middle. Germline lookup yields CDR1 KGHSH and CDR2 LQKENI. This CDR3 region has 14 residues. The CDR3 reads CASSPPYGRTEAFF. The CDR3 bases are TGTGCCAGCTCACCACCGTACGGGAGGACTGAAGCTTTCTTT. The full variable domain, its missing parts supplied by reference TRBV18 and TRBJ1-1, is NAGVMQNPRHLVRRRGQEARLRCSPMKGHSHVYWYRQLPEEGLKFMVYLQKENIIDESGMPKERFSAEFPKEGPSILRIQQVVRGDSAAYFCASSPPYGRTEAFFGQGTRLTVV.

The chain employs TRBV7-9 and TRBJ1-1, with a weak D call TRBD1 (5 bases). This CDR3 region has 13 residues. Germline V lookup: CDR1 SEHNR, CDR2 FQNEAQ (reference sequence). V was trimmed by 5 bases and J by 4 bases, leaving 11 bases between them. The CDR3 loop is CASSNSGGTEAFF. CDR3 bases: TGTGCCAGCAGCAACAGCGGGGGCACTGAAGCTTTCTTT.